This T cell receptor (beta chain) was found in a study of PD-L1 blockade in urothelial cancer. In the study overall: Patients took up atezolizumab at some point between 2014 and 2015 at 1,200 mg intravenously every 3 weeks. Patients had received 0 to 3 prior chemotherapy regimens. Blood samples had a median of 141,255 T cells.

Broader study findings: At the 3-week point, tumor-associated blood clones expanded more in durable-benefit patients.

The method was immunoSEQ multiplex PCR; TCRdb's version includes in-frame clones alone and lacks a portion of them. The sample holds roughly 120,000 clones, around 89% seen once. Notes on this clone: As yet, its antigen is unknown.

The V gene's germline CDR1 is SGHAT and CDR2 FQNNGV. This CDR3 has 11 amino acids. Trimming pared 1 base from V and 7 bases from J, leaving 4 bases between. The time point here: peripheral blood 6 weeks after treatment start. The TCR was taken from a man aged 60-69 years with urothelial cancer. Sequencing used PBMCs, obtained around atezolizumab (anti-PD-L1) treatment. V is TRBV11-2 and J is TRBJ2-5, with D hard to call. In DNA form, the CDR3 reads TGTGCCAGCAGCTTAGGAGTGACCCAGTACTTC. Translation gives CASSLGVTQYF. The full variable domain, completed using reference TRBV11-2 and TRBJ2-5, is EAGVAQSPRYKIIEKRQSVAFWCNPISGHATLYWYQQILGQGPKLLIQFQNNGVVDDSQLPKDRFSAERLKGVDSTLKIQPAKLEDSAVYLCASSLGVTQYFGPGTRLLVL.